The clone carrying this TCR beta chain appeared once. Trimming left V 0 bases short and J 4 bases short, with 9 bases between. The germline V gene has CDR1 MNHEY and CDR2 SVGEGT. The CDR3 extends over 14 amino acids. This sample was taken from a study of blood T cell repertoires in COVID-19. Study-wide background: Samples representing acute and convalescent COVID-19 were sourced from the United States, Italy and Spain. Sample material is recorded as cDNA or gDNA derived from T cells, B-cell-depleted T cells, or PBMCs.

As processed by the authors: Nucleated cell counts were estimated from reference gene primer amplification. The table came from immunoSEQ multiplex PCR; TCRdb's copy has only in-frame clones and leaves some out. V, J and clone size are those of that table, while D and trimming were read from the DNA. There are around 260,000 clones in the sample; over 75% occur only once, and 10% to 15% lies in the top ten. This clonotype was sampled from a human donor in a cohort sampled during active COVID-19. The chain links TRBV6-2 or TRBV6-3 to TRBJ2-5; no clear D gene. Sequencing was performed on peripheral blood. CDR3 sequence (DNA): TGTGCCAGCAGTTACTCGTGGCAGTCAGAGACCCAGTACTTC. This gives the protein CASSYSWQSETQYF.